This T cell receptor (beta chain) was sequenced in a study of cytomegalovirus exposure and HLA in healthy donors. Whole-study context: Unique TCRs numbering some 93 million, obtained from HLA-typed donors, made up an early data release. The study's findings and limits: In an earlier analysis, about 87% or about 30%: the productive usage of most TCR beta V segments.

A multiplex PCR was run with 60 Vbeta primers and 13 Jbeta primers. The method was immunoSEQ multiplex PCR; TCRdb's version includes in-frame clones alone and lacks a portion of them. The sample shows 70,000 to 100,000 clones, and 3.8% sits with its ten largest clones. With respect to this clone: The antigen remains unidentified.

Losses at the gene ends were 4 bases for V and 5 bases for J; bases not matched to a gene: 7. Germline V gene lookup returns CDR1 SGHAT and CDR2 FQNNGV. This CDR3 comprises 16 residues. This receptor was taken from a man aged 18 to 29 in good health and CMV-seropositive. What was sequenced was PBMCs. This chain joins TRBV11-2 and TRBJ2-3, with 12 positions matching TRBD2. The CDR3 DNA is TGTGCCAGCAGCTCACTAGCGGGGGGCCCGGGAGATACGCAGTATTTT. It is translated as CASSSLAGGPGDTQYF. Looking up the rest from reference TRBV11-2 and TRBJ2-3 gives the full variable domain: EAGVAQSPRYKIIEKRQSVAFWCNPISGHATLYWYQQILGQGPKLLIQFQNNGVVDDSQLPKDRFSAERLKGVDSTLKIQPAKLEDSAVYLCASSSLAGGPGDTQYFGPGTRLTVL.